This T cell receptor beta chain originates from a study of CD8+CD57+ T cells in acquired aplastic anemia. Study-wide background: The sorted CD4+ and CD8+ cells yielded an average about 3.5 ug of DNA.

Template material for TCR beta VDJ and CDR3 profiling consisted of genomic DNA. TCRdb reanalysed the reads using MiXCR and keeps one entry per CDR3 protein. The sample holds hundreds of thousands of distinct CDR3 sequences; around a third are singletons and the top ten take nearly 0.85%. J gave up 11 bases and V 11 bases, and 15 bases lay outside the gene matches. CDR1 ENHRY and CDR2 SYGVKD come from the germline V gene. The CDR3 has 13 amino acids. Whole-study findings and limits: Patients did not significantly differ from controls in CD8+ Simpson's diversity. Roughly 30 sequences, all CD8+ CDR3, were shared between patients and controls.

Before being chosen for sequencing, patients had shown CD8+CD57+ cell expansion by flow cytometry. No patient had been given any therapy when blood was sampled. Comment on this clonotype: Its cognate antigen is unknown.

Sample: sorted CD4+, CD8+, or CD8+CD57+ T cells (not recorded which) from PBMCs. The chain links TRBV10-3 to TRBJ1-5; 7 bases are a match to TRBD1. The receptor's source is a human donor with aplastic anemia. CDR3 sequence: CAARGGARETQHF. CDR3 bases: TGTGCCGCCAGGGGGGGCGCGAGGGAGACCCAGCATTTT.